A single sample is the source of the 15 T cell receptor beta chains below, sequenced in a study of long-term antiretroviral therapy in people with HIV. Assay version v3.0 of immunoSEQ was used, and it was run at survey level. Here immunoSEQ multiplex PCR was the method, and the copy in TCRdb shows in-frame clones only, minus some. Seen here are 15,000 to 20,000 clones, roughly nine tenths observed once, and the top ten hold 10% to 15%. The starting material was unsorted PBMCs, obtained 0.6 years after starting antiretroviral therapy. The receptors here all came from a woman aged 40 to 50 with HIV.

V is TRBV11-2 and J is TRBJ2-5; TRBD2 matches 9 bases. CDR1 and CDR2 (germline): SGHAT, FQNNGV. Germline trimming cut 7 bases from V and 4 bases from J; bases unmatched to any gene: 10. This CDR3 contains 15 residues. CDR3 nucleotides: TGTGCCAGCACCCCTCTAGCGGGGTCAGGAGAGACCCAGTACTTC. This translates into CASTPLAGSGETQYF.

This chain connects TRBV29-1 to TRBJ2-7; possibly TRBD1 for D (5 bases). The germline V and J ends were trimmed by 4 bases and 1 base, with 11 bases remaining between them. This CDR3 contains 13 residues. The germline V gene encodes CDR1 SQVTM and CDR2 ANQGSEA. CDR3 residues: CSVGKGPSYEQYF. The CDR3 coding sequence is TGCAGCGTTGGAAAGGGGCCGTCCTACGAGCAGTACTTC.

The chain carries TRBV2 and TRBJ1-1, with D possibly being TRBD1 (5 bases). The CDR3 has 11 residues. Germline CDR1 reads SNHLY; CDR2 reads FYNNEI. The germline V and J ends were trimmed by 5 bases and 9 bases, with 10 bases remaining between them. CDR3 nucleotides: TGTGCCAGCAGTAGCAGGGTTCAAGCTTTCTTT. Residues: CASSSRVQAFF.

This rearrangement joins TRBV4-3 to TRBJ2-7; 10 nucleotides align to TRBD2. Germline V gene sequence: CDR1 LGHNA, CDR2 YSLEER. V lost 0 bases and J lost 5; bases outside the gene matches: 7. This CDR3 region has 16 residues. The CDR3 sequence: CASSQDHRAGGHEQYF. In DNA form, the CDR3 reads TGCGCCAGCAGCCAAGATCATCGAGCGGGGGGGCACGAGCAGTACTTC.

The chain has TRBV5-1 and TRBJ2-5; D is perhaps TRBD2 (6 bases). CDR1 and CDR2 (germline): SGHRS, YFSETQ. V was shortened by 4 bases and J by 3 bases, with 13 bases between the two germline ends. This CDR3 spans 14 amino acids. The chain's CDR3 is CASSPIGRKETQYF. The CDR3 bases are TGCGCCAGCAGCCCGATCGGGAGAAAAGAGACCCAGTACTTC.

The CDR3 DNA is TGCGCCAGCAGCCAAGCACCGACTTTGAGATCCTACGAGCAGTACTTC. Protein product: CASSQAPTLRSYEQYF. The V call is TRBV4-3, the J call TRBJ2-7; D is unclear. Germline assignment: CDR1 LGHNA and CDR2 YSLEER. The CDR3 length is 16 residues. Deletions cut 1 base from V and 1 base from J, with 14 bases between.

The chain recombines TRBV5-1 with TRBJ1-4; D remains ambiguous. CDR3 size: 15 residues. V gave up 4 bases and J gave up 5 bases, with 15 bases separating them. Germline V CDR1 and CDR2: SGHRS, YFSETQ. In DNA, the CDR3 is TGCGCCAGCAGCCCTGACGTTACCCAAAATGAAAAACTGTTTTTT. Protein sequence: CASSPDVTQNEKLFF.

The CDR3 loop is CASSRPNEKLFF. As DNA, the CDR3 is TGTGCCAGCAGCAGACCGAATGAAAAACTGTTTTTT. V and J are TRBV7-9 and TRBJ1-4; no clear D gene. V lost 5 bases to trimming and J lost 5 bases, with 6 bases between them. This CDR3 has 12 amino acids. In germline, CDR1 is SEHNR, CDR2 FQNEAQ (reference sequence).

The genes are TRBV5-4 and TRBJ1-2; D is uncertain. V shed 1 base and J shed 0 bases, with 10 bases lying between them. Germline V gene lookup returns CDR1 SGHNT and CDR2 YYREEE (reference sequence). The CDR3 covers 15 residues. The CDR3 DNA is TGTGCCAGCAGCTTGCTAGGAAGAGCTAACTATGGCTACACCTTC. The encoded protein is CASSLLGRANYGYTF. Combining the CDR3 with reference TRBV5-4 and TRBJ1-2 gives the whole variable domain ETGVTQSPTHLIKTRGQQVTLRCSSQSGHNTVSWYQQALGQGPQFIFQYYREEENGRGNFPPRFSGLQFPNYSSELNVNALELDDSALYLCASSLLGRANYGYTFGSGTRLTVV.

The chain is built from TRBV9 and TRBJ1-5; D is unresolved. The germline V gene has CDR1 SGDLS and CDR2 YYNGEE. This CDR3 comprises 13 residues. Deletions cut 0 bases from V and 11 bases from J, with 12 bases between. CDR3 sequence reads: CASSVGPDGAQHF. The CDR3 region has the DNA TGTGCCAGCAGCGTAGGGCCCGACGGGGCCCAGCATTTT.

The chain combines TRBV27 with TRBJ1-6, with 7 positions matching TRBD1. The CDR3 extends over 16 amino acids. Germline V gives CDR1 MNHEY, CDR2 SMNVEV (reference sequence). J lost 4 bases, V lost 6 bases, and 9 bases had no gene match. This CDR3 is CASRLGTDIYNSPLHF. In DNA form, the CDR3 reads TGTGCCAGCAGGCTTGGGACAGATATTTATAATTCACCCCTCCACTTT.

This clone has only one observation. The chain is built from TRBV7-9 and TRBJ1-2; 10 bases fit TRBD1. CDR3 length: 14 residues. CDR1 and CDR2 (germline): SEHNR, FQNEAQ (reference sequence). Losses at the gene ends were 6 bases for V and 8 bases for J; bases not matched to a gene: 9. CDR3 sequence: CASRADRGTWGYTF. The DNA for the CDR3 is TGTGCCAGCAGGGCGGACAGGGGGACATGGGGCTACACCTTC. Full variable domain (missing parts from reference TRBV7-9 and TRBJ1-2): DTGVSQNPRHKITKRGQNVTFRCDPISEHNRLYWYRQTLGQGPEFLTYFQNEAQLEKSRLLSDRFSAERPKGSFSTLEIQRTEQGDSAMYLCASRADRGTWGYTFGSGTRLTVV.

The chain has TRBV5-1 and TRBJ2-3; 11 bases are a match to TRBD2. The junction had 12 bases not matched to a gene; V was cut back by 4 bases and J by 2 bases. Germline lookup yields CDR1 SGHRS and CDR2 YFSETQ. The CDR3 runs to 18 residues. CDR3 bases: TGCGCCAGCAGCCCGAAGGCTAGCGGGGGGTCCTTCACAGATACGCAGTATTTT. Protein: CASSPKASGGSFTDTQYF.

The chain combines TRBV6-1 with TRBJ1-1; D is perhaps TRBD1 (5 bases). The CDR3 sequence is 14 residues long. Per the germline V gene, CDR1 is MNHNS and CDR2 is SASEGT. The V end lost 5 bases, the J end lost 1 base, and 11 bases lay between the germline ends. The CDR3, as DNA: TGTGCCAGCAGTCAGGGTTGGAGGAACACTGAAGCTTTCTTT. Amino acid sequence: CASSQGWRNTEAFF.

The rearrangement joins TRBV18 to TRBJ1-4; 7 bases align to TRBD1. The ends lost 4 bases at V and 7 bases at J; junction bases unmatched: 3. Looked up from germline, CDR1 is KGHSH and CDR2 is LQKENI. The CDR3 contains 13 residues. Here the CDR3 reads CASSRDSREKLFF. DNA of the CDR3: TGTGCCAGCTCACGGGACAGTCGTGAAAAACTGTTTTTT. Drawing the rest from reference TRBV18 and TRBJ1-4, the complete variable domain is NAGVMQNPRHLVRRRGQEARLRCSPMKGHSHVYWYRQLPEEGLKFMVYLQKENIIDESGMPKERFSAEFPKEGPSILRIQQVVRGDSAAYFCASSRDSREKLFFGSGTQLSVL.